The clone carrying this T cell receptor beta chain was detected once. The antigen is not known. Germline V gene sequence: CDR1 MNHEY, CDR2 SVGEGT. This CDR3 has 14 residues. V dropped 5 bases and J dropped 6; count of bases not matched to a gene: 8. This sample stems from a study of T cell responses to AZD1222 COVID-19 vaccine. Generated by immunoSEQ multiplex PCR, the TCRdb table keeps only in-frame clones and is missing some. The sample has about 140,000 clones; around 89% are singletons. Study-wide points: Among spike-specific TCRs, nearly half reportedly target unmutated variant regions. Baseline serostatus was positive in only a handful of AZD1222 recipients.

The TCR originated in an adult in good health. The sequencing here drew on peripheral blood, taken on day 0 of AZD1222 vaccination. V gene TRBV6-2 or TRBV6-3 combines with J gene TRBJ1-1; 8 nucleotides align to TRBD1. CDR3: CASSGQGRFAEAFF. The CDR3, as DNA: TGTGCCAGCAGTGGACAGGGCAGGTTCGCTGAAGCTTTCTTT.